The 8 T cell receptor beta chains below all came from one sample that was sequenced in a study of shared clonotypes between healthy human individuals. As defined, naive CD8 cells were CD45RO-negative and positively selected for CCR7, with terminally differentiated effector memory CD45RA+ cells excluded. Clones were sequenced by immunoSEQ multiplex PCR, and TCRdb holds only the in-frame ones, with some missing. This table holds roughly 2,000,000 clones, about 94% found once. Sequencing was done on a sample of naive CD8+ T cells from PBMCs. All receptors come from a man aged 18-30 years in good health. Some clones in this sample may be carry-over from other donors' samples.

The chain recombines TRBV27 with TRBJ2-7, with D perhaps being TRBD1 or TRBD2 (5 bases each). The CDR3 totals 14 residues. V lost 4 bases and J lost 2, with 12 bases in between. Per germline, CDR1 MNHEY and CDR2 SMNVEV (reference sequence). The CDR3 sequence is CASSSGLVAYEQYF. The CDR3 nucleotides read TGTGCCAGCAGTTCGGGGCTTGTCGCCTACGAGCAGTACTTC.

The chain combines TRBV2 with TRBJ2-1, with TRBD1 matching over 7 bases. This CDR3 is 15 amino acids long. Per germline, CDR1 SNHLY and CDR2 FYNNEI. Trimming removed 5 bases from V and 7 bases from J; junction bases left unmatched: 11. CDR3 region: CASSKGAHWANEQFF. CDR3 bases: TGTGCCAGCAGTAAGGGGGCGCATTGGGCTAATGAGCAGTTCTTC.

This rearrangement joins TRBV4-2 to TRBJ1-2; no reliable D call. Germline CDR1 reads LGHNA; CDR2 reads YNFKEQ. With 1 base removed from V and 11 bases from J, the gap between germline ends came to 17 bases. The CDR3 sequence is 14 residues long. As DNA, the CDR3 is TGTGCCAGCAGCCAAGTGAAGAAAACCTCGAGGTACACCTTC. Its protein is CASSQVKKTSRYTF.

V usage is TRBV13 and J usage is TRBJ2-7; weak D call: TRBD2 (6 bases). The germline gives CDR1 PRHDT, CDR2 FYEKMQ (reference sequence). The CDR3 extends over 13 amino acids. V dropped 4 bases and J dropped 6 bases, with 13 bases sitting between them. The CDR3 is CASSSGLEGEQYF. For the CDR3, the DNA is TGTGCCAGCAGCTCGGGACTGGAGGGCGAGCAGTACTTC.

The chain couples TRBV7-9 to TRBJ2-5; no clear D gene. The last part of the DNA fits TRBJ2-7 better; the J call may be wrong. Germline-derived CDR1 and CDR2 are SEHNR and FQNEAQ (reference sequence). The CDR3 sequence is 16 residues long. CDR3 nucleotide sequence: TGTGCCAGCAGCTCCGGTCTCAACCCGAGCTCCTACGAGCAGTACTTC. This translates into CASSSGLNPSSYEQYF.

The genes are TRBV4-2 and TRBJ1-2, with unresolved D. Trimming removed 0 bases at V and 3 bases at J, with 23 bases between. Germline assignment: CDR1 LGHNA and CDR2 YNFKEQ. The CDR3 loop spans 19 amino acids. CDR3 nucleotide sequence: TGTGCCAGCAGCCAAGATGTTAGAACTACAAGGAGGGCTGACTATGGCTACACCTTC. Translation gives CASSQDVRTTRRADYGYTF.

This chain connects TRBV16 to TRBJ1-5; D unresolved. Germline V gene lookup returns CDR1 KGHSY and CDR2 FQNENV. This CDR3 comprises 13 residues. V was cut by 0 bases and J by 4 bases, with 4 bases left in between. The CDR3 region is CASSQSGNQPQHF. The CDR3, as DNA: TGTGCCAGCAGCCAATCGGGAAATCAGCCCCAGCATTTT. The full variable domain, with the rest looked up from reference TRBV16 and TRBJ1-5, is GEEVAQTPKHLVRGEGQKAKLYCAPIKGHSYVFWYQQVLKNEFKFLISFQNENVFDETGMPKERFSAKCLPNSPCSLEIQATKLEDSAVYFCASSQSGNQPQHFGDGTRLSIL.

This chain connects TRBV15 to TRBJ1-1, with unresolved D. The CDR3 is 13 amino acids. Germline values: CDR1 LNHNV, CDR2 YYDKDF (reference sequence). V shed 3 bases and J shed 4 bases, with 9 bases lying between them. CDR3 in DNA: TGTGCCACCAGCAGGAGGGTGGGCACTGAAGCTTTCTTT. It translates to CATSRRVGTEAFF.